This T cell receptor beta chain emerged from a study of cytomegalovirus exposure and HLA in healthy donors. Study summary: Within an early data release were about 85 million unique TCRs drawn from HLA-typed donors. Genotyping showed 81% of over 350 donors falling in the Caucasian-associated ancestry cluster.

The primer mix had 60 Vbeta and 13 Jbeta primers. Sequencing used immunoSEQ multiplex PCR; TCRdb keeps in-frame clones, though not all of them. Among roughly 200,000 clones listed, 76% were seen once. The CDR3 runs to 15 residues. The V gene's germline CDR1 is LNHNV and CDR2 YYDKDF (reference sequence). The V end lost 3 bases, the J end lost 9 bases, and 15 bases lay between the germline ends. Remarks on this clone: No antigen is known for it.

Study-wide points: The study carried out a later analysis of TCR beta sequences. It associated approximately 16,000 of them with specific HLA alleles at a false discovery rate of 0.05. Later work found most CMV-associated TCR beta chains apparently HLA-restricted.

The chain links TRBV15 to TRBJ1-6; weak D call: TRBD1 (6 bases). The receptor was isolated from a man aged 18 to 35 in good health and CMV-seronegative. The material sequenced was PBMCs. CDR3 nucleotides: TGTGCCACCAGCAGGGACCGGGACACATTTTCACCCCTCCACTTT. Amino acids: CATSRDRDTFSPLHF.